This T cell receptor beta chain was sequenced in a study of T cell responses to AZD1222 COVID-19 vaccine. In the case of this clone: Its antigen is not known.

V was trimmed by 4 bases and J by 3 bases, leaving 9 bases between them. Per the germline V gene, CDR1 is KGHSH and CDR2 is LQKENI. The CDR3 extends over 13 amino acids. The study's findings and limits: The study sampled repertoires only after the peak T cell response. Only a handful of AZD1222 recipients, roughly 6 in all, had baseline seropositivity. Close to half of spike-specific TCRs reportedly recognize unmutated variant regions.

Repertoires were generated with immunoSEQ multiplex PCR, while TCRdb's copy carries only in-frame clones and drops some. The sample comprises under 150,000 clones, approximately 90% of which are singletons, and about 9.9% rests with the top ten. This chain uses TRBV18 with TRBJ1-1; D might be TRBD1 (6 bases). The source of this sequence is an adult who received the AZD1222 COVID-19 vaccine. The sequenced sample was peripheral blood, obtained 28 days after the second AZD1222 dose. The DNA for the CDR3 is TGTGCCAGCTCACGCAAGGGGGACACTGAAGCTTTCTTT. Translated, it gives CASSRKGDTEAFF.